Shown below are 26 T cell receptor beta chains from a single sample sequenced in a study of cytotoxic CD8 clonotypes in ibrutinib-treated CLL. Clones were read by immunoSEQ multiplex PCR, and TCRdb kept only the in-frame ones, dropping some. Found here are about 56,000 clones, 50% to 70% of them singletons; the top ten hold around 21%. The source was PBMCs, collected after 24 months of ibrutinib treatment. The receptor source for this set is a human donor with chronic lymphocytic leukemia.

This chain links TRBV7-6 with TRBJ1-2; 8 bases map to TRBD1. The germline V gene has CDR1 SGHVS and CDR2 FNYEAQ. Germline trimming cut 4 bases from V and 4 bases from J; bases unmatched to any gene: 2. The CDR3 totals 13 residues. This CDR3 is CASSSTGAYGYTF. The CDR3 nucleotides read TGTGCCAGCAGCTCGACAGGGGCCTATGGCTACACCTTC.

The chain links TRBV5-1 to TRBJ1-2, with 10 bases matching TRBD1. The ends lost 7 bases at V and 2 bases at J; junction bases unmatched: 8. This CDR3 has 15 amino acids. CDR1 is SGHRS, CDR2 YFSETQ, per germline. CDR3 in amino acids: CASGIDRGQNYGYTF. CDR3 sequence (DNA): TGCGCCAGCGGGATAGACAGGGGGCAAAACTATGGCTACACCTTC.

As for this clone: With a much larger clone just one base away, this may be a read error. The rearrangement links TRBV19 to TRBJ2-5; unclear D gene. This CDR3 is 13 amino acids long. Germline V gene lookup returns CDR1 LNHDA and CDR2 SQIVND (reference sequence). The CDR3 is CVSSNRRKETQYF. CDR3 sequence (DNA): TGTGTCAGTAGTAACCGGAGAAAAGAGACCCAGTACTTC.

This clone has ten or more counts. The rearrangement links TRBV18 to TRBJ1-1, with a tentative D call TRBD1 (6 bases). The CDR3 consists of 13 residues. Germline V gene lookup returns CDR1 KGHSH and CDR2 LQKENI. The V end was cut by 6 bases, the J end by 1 base, with 9 bases between. CDR3 sequence: CASSQGQNTEAFF. DNA for the CDR3: TGTGCCAGCTCGCAGGGACAGAACACTGAAGCTTTCTTT.

The chain combines TRBV29-1 with TRBJ1-2; D is undetermined. V shed 5 bases and J shed 4 bases, with 11 bases lying between them. The length of the CDR3 is 12 residues. From germline, CDR1 is SQVTM and CDR2 ANQGSEA. For the CDR3, the DNA is TGCAGCGTTCTGGGTAGGATCTATGGCTACACCTTC. It specifies CSVLGRIYGYTF.

This chain links TRBV5-1 with TRBJ2-1, with TRBD2 matching 8 bases. The J segment lost 9 bases and the V segment lost 4 bases, leaving 9 bases of the junction unmatched. Germline assignment: CDR1 SGHRS and CDR2 YFSETQ. The CDR3 sequence is 14 residues long. The DNA of the CDR3 is TGCGCCAGCAGCAGAGTGACTAGCGAAGGTGAGCAGTTCTTC. Its protein is CASSRVTSEGEQFF.

The chain uses TRBV25-1 and TRBJ1-4; D is unresolved. CDR1 and CDR2 from the germline V gene are MGHDK and SYGVNS. The V and J ends lost 7 bases and 9 bases respectively, with 24 bases between them. The CDR3 spans 16 residues. The CDR3 region is CASIDQPRWDGKKLFF. The CDR3 coding sequence is TGTGCCAGCATCGACCAGCCCCGGTGGGATGGCAAAAAACTGTTTTTT.

This clone came up a few times. The V gene is TRBV30, the J gene TRBJ1-4; no clear D gene. CDR1 is GTSNPN and CDR2 is SVGIG in the germline V gene (reference sequence). This CDR3 spans 12 amino acids. V lost 3 bases and J 4 bases, leaving 6 bases between the germline ends. The CDR3 region is CAWRAYNEKLFF. CDR3 DNA: TGTGCCTGGAGGGCTTATAATGAAAAACTGTTTTTT.

V and J are TRBV19 and TRBJ2-7; a possible D gene is TRBD2 (5 bases). V lost 3 bases, J lost 6 bases, and 12 bases lay in between. The CDR3 spans 13 residues. From germline, CDR1 is LNHDA and CDR2 SQIVND (reference sequence). The DNA for the CDR3 is TGTGCCAGTAGTATGATTTTGGGAGCCGAGCAGTACGTC. Translation gives CASSMILGAEQYV.

DNA for the CDR3: TGTGCCAGTAGATCGGGGGCTGGAAACACCATATATTTT. Protein sequence: CASRSGAGNTIYF. The chain recombines TRBV19 with TRBJ1-3; tentative D call: TRBD1 (5 bases). CDR3 size: 13 residues. Trimming shortened V by 6 bases and J by 2 bases, and 8 bases separated the two germline ends. The germline gives CDR1 LNHDA, CDR2 SQIVND (reference sequence).

Turning to this clone: Distinct nucleotide sequences in the sample also encode this CDR3. V usage is TRBV5-1 and J usage is TRBJ1-1; possibly TRBD1 for D (5 bases). This CDR3 has 13 amino acids. Germline values: CDR1 SGHRS, CDR2 YFSETQ. Trimming stripped 6 bases from V and 5 bases from J, with 14 bases between. The chain's CDR3 is CASTGQGGTEAFF. DNA for the CDR3: TGCGCCAGCACGGGGCAGGGTGGGACTGAAGCTTTCTTT.

V gene TRBV9 combines with J gene TRBJ2-5; perhaps TRBD1 as D (5 bases). CDR1 SGDLS and CDR2 YYNGEE come from the germline V gene. The CDR3 runs to 13 residues. The ends were cut back, 2 bases at V and 5 bases at J, with 10 bases in the middle. The CDR3 region is CASSVWGGETQYF. Written as DNA, the CDR3 is TGTGCCAGCAGCGTCTGGGGCGGTGAGACCCAGTACTTC.

This clone was picked up a small number of times. This chain connects TRBV5-1 to TRBJ2-3; D is perhaps TRBD1 (6 bases). This CDR3 is built from 18 residues. V lost 4 bases to trimming and J lost 0 bases, with 21 bases between them. Germline V lookup: CDR1 SGHRS, CDR2 YFSETQ. DNA of the CDR3: TGCGCCAGCAGCCTGACCGGGACAAACTTCCCTAGCACAGATACGCAGTATTTT. Protein sequence: CASSLTGTNFPSTDTQYF.

The chain has TRBV29-1 and TRBJ1-6; D is ambiguous. Between the trimmed V and J ends, which lost 6 bases and 0 bases, there was a span of 6 bases. CDR1 and CDR2 (germline): SQVTM, ANQGSEA. The CDR3 is 13 amino acids. Here the CDR3 reads CSVRSSYNSPLHF. DNA of the CDR3: TGCAGCGTGAGGAGCTCCTATAATTCACCCCTCCACTTT. The full variable domain, with the rest looked up from reference TRBV29-1 and TRBJ1-6, is SAVISQKPSRDICQRGTSLTIQCQVDSQVTMMFWYRQQPGQSLTLIATANQGSEATYESGFVIDKFPISRPNLTFSTLTVSNMSPEDSSIYLCSVRSSYNSPLHFGNGTRLTVT.

The chain links TRBV7-2 to TRBJ2-5, with 11 bases aligning to TRBD2. From germline, CDR1 is SGHTA and CDR2 FQGNSA. The ends lost 4 bases at V and 7 bases at J; junction bases unmatched: 8. The CDR3 is 15 residues long. CDR3 in amino acids: CASSSTLAGGGTQYF. For the CDR3, the DNA is TGTGCCAGCAGCTCAACTCTAGCGGGGGGCGGGACCCAGTACTTC. The complete variable domain, with remaining parts taken from reference TRBV7-2 and TRBJ2-5, reads GAGVSQSPSNKVTEKGKDVELRCDPISGHTALYWYRQSLGQGLEFLIYFQGNSAPDKSGLPSDRFSAERTGGSVSTLTIQRTQQEDSAVYLCASSSTLAGGGTQYFGPGTRLLVL.

There are a few counts of this clone. The genes are TRBV5-6 and TRBJ1-1, with 8 bases that match TRBD1. The CDR3 is 15 amino acids. CDR1 is SGHDT, CDR2 YYEEEE, per germline. Trimming took 5 bases from V and 0 from J; bases not matched to a gene: 6. The CDR3 is CASRRTGIMNTEAFF. CDR3 nucleotides: TGTGCCAGCAGAAGGACAGGGATCATGAACACTGAAGCTTTCTTT.

About this clone itself: Compared with germline, one end of the junction differs, possibly owing to a read error. V gene TRBV6-6 combines with J gene TRBJ1-1, with TRBD1 identical over 8 bases. CDR1 is MNHNY and CDR2 is SVGAGI in the germline V gene (reference sequence). CDR3 size: 13 residues. The CDR3 DNA reads as TGTGCCAGCAGCCGACAGGGGAACGCTGAAGCTTTCTTT. Protein product: CASSRQGNAEAFF.

This clone came up a few times. V gene TRBV5-1 combines with J gene TRBJ1-2, with 7 bases that match TRBD1. The CDR3 is 12 residues long. The germline gives CDR1 SGHRS, CDR2 YFSETQ. The V and J ends lost 5 bases and 4 bases, in that order; junction bases with no gene match: 2. CDR3 loop: CASRGGSYGYTF. Here the CDR3 DNA reads TGCGCCAGCAGAGGGGGCAGCTATGGCTACACCTTC.

The CDR3 nucleotides read TGTGCCAGCAGCGCAACCGGGGAGCTGTTTTTT. Translating gives CASSATGELFF. V and J are TRBV27 and TRBJ2-2; D gene uncertain. Between the trimmed V and J ends, which lost 6 bases and 5 bases, there was a span of 4 bases. From germline, CDR1 is MNHEY and CDR2 SMNVEV (reference sequence). The CDR3 consists of 11 residues.

This clone occurred a few times. The chain links TRBV7-2 to TRBJ2-7, with TRBD2 matching over 9 bases. The CDR3 has 15 amino acids. Germline CDR1 SGHTA, CDR2 FQGNSA. J gave up 5 bases and V 5 bases, and 10 bases lay outside the gene matches. The CDR3 nucleotides are TGTGCCAGCAGCACACGTAGCGGGAGCGTGAACGAGCAGTACTTC. The encoded protein is CASSTRSGSVNEQYF.

V is TRBV5-1 and J is TRBJ1-4, with TRBD1 matching 10 bases. The CDR3 is made up of 15 amino acids. CDR1 and CDR2 from the germline V gene are SGHRS and YFSETQ. V lost 1 base to trimming and J lost 8 bases; unmatched junction nucleotides: 5. The CDR3 loop reads CASSLSTDRGEKLFF. The CDR3 DNA sequence: TGCGCCAGCAGCTTGTCTACGGACAGGGGGGAAAAACTGTTTTTT.

The CDR3: CASSLSVQETQYF. The CDR3 nucleotides read TGTGCCAGCAGCTTGTCTGTCCAAGAGACCCAGTACTTC. The V gene is TRBV5-6, the J gene TRBJ2-5; D is uncertain. The V gene's germline CDR1 is SGHDT and CDR2 YYEEEE. Trimming took 1 base from V and 1 from J, leaving 5 bases between them. The CDR3 is made up of 13 amino acids.

The chain combines TRBV30 with TRBJ2-7, with a possible D match to TRBD2 (5 bases). The CDR3 consists of 17 residues. V lost 0 bases and J 3 bases, leaving 21 bases between the germline ends. CDR1 GTSNPN and CDR2 SVGIG come from the germline V gene (reference sequence). The CDR3: CAWSVLSGRRDFYEQYF. In DNA form, the CDR3 reads TGTGCCTGGAGTGTACTTTCAGGCCGACGGGATTTCTACGAGCAGTACTTC.

This chain joins TRBV7-9 and TRBJ2-3; D is undetermined. Germline V gene lookup returns CDR1 SEHNR and CDR2 FQNEAQ (reference sequence). Trimming stripped 5 bases from V and 1 base from J, with 16 bases between. This CDR3 has 16 amino acids. CDR3 sequence (DNA): TGTGCCAGCAGCCGTACCCAAGACCCTCGCACAGATACGCAGTATTTT. Translated: CASSRTQDPRTDTQYF.

The V and J genes are TRBV29-1 and TRBJ1-2, with TRBD1 identical over 9 bases. Per the germline V gene, CDR1 is SQVTM and CDR2 is ANQGSEA. The length of the CDR3 is 13 residues. J gave up 7 bases and V 2 bases, and 5 bases lay outside the gene matches. In nucleotides, the CDR3 is TGCAGCGTTGAACGACAGGGGGGAAGTGGCTACACCTTC. It is translated as CSVERQGGSGYTF.

The chain joins TRBV20-1 to TRBJ2-4; no firm D call. This CDR3 has 11 residues. The germline V gene encodes CDR1 DFQATT and CDR2 SNEGSKA (reference sequence). Trimming took off 3 bases at V and 7 bases at J, with 7 bases between the two ends. CDR3 coding DNA: TGCAGTGCTAGGACTGAGAACATTCAGTACTTC. Translation gives CSARTENIQYF.